The 6 T cell receptor beta chains listed next were all sequenced from one sample in a study of CD8 T cells in ankylosing spondylitis. From the 5' RACE reads, TCRdb called clonotypes with MiXCR, one entry per CDR3 protein. In the table there are 700,000 to 850,000 distinct CDR3 sequences, over 9.5% of which are singletons. Points from the study as a whole: Fewer than ten highly homologous variants made up a TCR beta motif that seemed to typify ankylosing spondylitis blood.

Their antigens remain unidentified. The sequencing sample was made of blood, either unsorted or a sorted T cell fraction (not recorded which). The source is a male donor with ankylosing spondylitis.

V usage is TRBV5-1 and J usage is TRBJ2-1; 13 bases are shared with TRBD2. Germline values: CDR1 SGHRS, CDR2 YFSETQ. The CDR3 sequence is 21 residues long. The ends lost 2 bases at V and 0 bases at J; junction bases unmatched: 14. The CDR3 spells CASSFPGLAGTPLSSYNEQFF. CDR3 nucleotide sequence: TGCGCCAGCAGCTTCCCGGGACTAGCGGGAACCCCCTTGAGCTCCTACAATGAGCAGTTCTTC.

The rearrangement uses TRBV7-3 and TRBJ1-2, with TRBD1 matching 7 bases. CDR3 length: 15 residues. The germline V gene encodes CDR1 SGHTA and CDR2 FQGTGA. The V gene end was trimmed by 5 bases and the J gene end by 3 bases; junction bases not matched to a gene: 9. The CDR3 spells CASSPRDSGDYGYTF. The CDR3, as DNA: TGTGCCAGCAGCCCCCGGGACAGTGGAGACTATGGCTACACCTTC.

In its sample, this clonotype was seen many times. V gene TRBV10-3 combines with J gene TRBJ2-5, with a possible D match to TRBD1 (6 bases). Germline CDR1 reads ENHRY; CDR2 reads SYGVKD. The CDR3 totals 14 residues. V was cut by 2 bases and J by 1 base, with 8 bases left in between. This CDR3 reads CAISEGQFQETQYF. The CDR3 DNA is TGTGCCATCAGTGAGGGACAGTTCCAAGAGACCCAGTACTTC.

This clonotype was seen ten or more times. The chain joins TRBV12-3 or TRBV12-4 to TRBJ1-5; 9 bases fit TRBD1. This CDR3 region has 16 residues. With V trimmed by 6 bases and J by 6 bases, 12 bases remained unmatched. The CDR3 bases are TGTGCCAGCAGGTCATCGGGACAGGGACTTGGTCAGCCCCAGCATTTT. Translation: CASRSSGQGLGQPQHF.

This clonotype was detected a few times. This CDR3 reads CASSLQLGLAGGSTDTQYF. The CDR3 DNA is TGTGCCAGCAGCTTACAATTAGGACTAGCGGGAGGAAGCACAGATACGCAGTATTTT. This chain links TRBV11-1 with TRBJ2-3; 14 bases agree with TRBD2. Unmatched junction bases numbered 7, after V lost 2 bases and J lost 0 bases. The CDR3 sequence is 19 residues long. CDR1 is SGHAT and CDR2 is FQDESV in the germline V gene (reference sequence).

This clonotype was seen repeatedly, ten times or more. The V and J genes are TRBV6-1 and TRBJ1-1, with a weak D call TRBD1 (5 bases). Trimming left V 6 bases short and J 13 bases short, with 21 bases between. Germline CDR1 is MNHNS and CDR2 is SASEGT. This CDR3 is built from 13 residues. For the CDR3, the DNA is TGTGCCAGCAGCCCTACTCCGGGTGGGGGGGTTTTCTTT. Residues: CASSPTPGGGVFF.